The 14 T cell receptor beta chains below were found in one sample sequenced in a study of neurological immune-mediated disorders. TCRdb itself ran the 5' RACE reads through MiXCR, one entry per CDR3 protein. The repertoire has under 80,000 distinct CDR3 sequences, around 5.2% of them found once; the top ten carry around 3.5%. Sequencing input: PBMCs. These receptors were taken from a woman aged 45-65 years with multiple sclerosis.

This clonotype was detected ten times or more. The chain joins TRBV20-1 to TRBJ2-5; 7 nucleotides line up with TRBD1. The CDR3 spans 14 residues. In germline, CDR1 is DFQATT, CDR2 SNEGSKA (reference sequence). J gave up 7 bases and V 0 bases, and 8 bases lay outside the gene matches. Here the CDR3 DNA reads TGCAGTGCTAGAGATAGACAGGGAGTCGTGACCCAGTACTTC. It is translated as CSARDRQGVVTQYF.

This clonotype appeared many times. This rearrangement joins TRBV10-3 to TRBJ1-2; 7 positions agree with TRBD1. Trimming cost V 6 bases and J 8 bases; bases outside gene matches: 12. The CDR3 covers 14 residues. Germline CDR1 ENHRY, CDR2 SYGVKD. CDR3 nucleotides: TGTGCCATCAGCTCCGACAGGGAGATTTTGGGCTACACCTTC. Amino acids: CAISSDREILGYTF.

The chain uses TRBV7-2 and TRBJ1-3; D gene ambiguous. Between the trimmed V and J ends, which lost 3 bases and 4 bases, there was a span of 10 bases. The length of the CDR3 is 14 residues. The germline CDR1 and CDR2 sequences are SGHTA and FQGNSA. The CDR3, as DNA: TGTGCCAGCAGCTTGGTGGGCTACGGAAACACCATATATTTT. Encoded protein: CASSLVGYGNTIYF.

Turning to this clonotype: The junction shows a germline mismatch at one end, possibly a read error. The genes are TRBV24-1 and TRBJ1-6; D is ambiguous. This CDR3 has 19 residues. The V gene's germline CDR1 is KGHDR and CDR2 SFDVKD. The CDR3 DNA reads TGTGCCACTAGTCTAAACCTGTGCCGATTTAGCTCCTATAATTCACCCCTCAACTTT. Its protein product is CATSLNLCRFSSYNSPLNF.

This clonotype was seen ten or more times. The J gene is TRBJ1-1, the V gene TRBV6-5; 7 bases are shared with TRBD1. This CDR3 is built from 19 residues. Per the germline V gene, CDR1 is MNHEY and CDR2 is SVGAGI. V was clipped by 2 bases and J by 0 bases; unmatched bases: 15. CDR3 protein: CASSYEGQTGAHMNTEAFF. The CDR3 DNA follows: TGTGCCAGCAGTTACGAAGGCCAAACAGGGGCCCACATGAACACTGAAGCTTTCTTT.

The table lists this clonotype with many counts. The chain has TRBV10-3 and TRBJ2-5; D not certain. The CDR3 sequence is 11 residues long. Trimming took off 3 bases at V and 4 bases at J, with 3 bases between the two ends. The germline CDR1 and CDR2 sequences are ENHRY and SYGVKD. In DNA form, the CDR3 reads TGTGCCATCAGTGATAGAGAGACCCAGTACTTC. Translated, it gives CAISDRETQYF.

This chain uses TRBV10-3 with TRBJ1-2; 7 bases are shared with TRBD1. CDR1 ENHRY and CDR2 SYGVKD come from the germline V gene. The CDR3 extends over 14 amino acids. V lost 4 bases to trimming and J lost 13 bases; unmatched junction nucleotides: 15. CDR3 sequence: CAISAGTEPGLVTF. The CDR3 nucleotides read TGTGCCATCAGTGCCGGGACAGAGCCAGGGCTAGTCACCTTC.

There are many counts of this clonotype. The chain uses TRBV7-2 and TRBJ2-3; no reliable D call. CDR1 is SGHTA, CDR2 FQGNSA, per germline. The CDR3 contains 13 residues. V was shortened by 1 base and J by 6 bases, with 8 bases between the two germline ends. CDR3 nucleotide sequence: TGTGCCAGCAGCTTAGTTAAGGCGGATACGCAGTATTTT. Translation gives CASSLVKADTQYF.

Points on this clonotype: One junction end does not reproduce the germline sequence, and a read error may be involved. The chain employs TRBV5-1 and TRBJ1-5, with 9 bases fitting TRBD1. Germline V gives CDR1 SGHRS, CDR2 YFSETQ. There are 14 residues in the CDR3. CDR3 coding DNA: TGCGCCAGCAGCTTGGGGACAGGGGATCAGCCCCAGAATTTT. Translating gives CASSLGTGDQPQNF.

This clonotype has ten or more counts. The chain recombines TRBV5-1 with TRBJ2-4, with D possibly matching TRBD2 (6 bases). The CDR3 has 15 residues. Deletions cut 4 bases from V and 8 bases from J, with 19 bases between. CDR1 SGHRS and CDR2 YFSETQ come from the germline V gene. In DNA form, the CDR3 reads TGCGCCAGCAGCCTGGAAGTCAGGGACTCGGACATTCAGTACTTC. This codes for CASSLEVRDSDIQYF.

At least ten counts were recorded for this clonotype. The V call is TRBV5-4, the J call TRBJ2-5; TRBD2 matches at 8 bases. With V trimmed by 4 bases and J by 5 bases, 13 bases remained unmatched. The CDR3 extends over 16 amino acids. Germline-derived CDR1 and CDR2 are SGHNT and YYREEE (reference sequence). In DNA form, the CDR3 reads TGTGCCAGCAGCGGCCAGAGGGCGGGGGGCGATGAGACCCAGTACTTC. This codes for CASSGQRAGGDETQYF.

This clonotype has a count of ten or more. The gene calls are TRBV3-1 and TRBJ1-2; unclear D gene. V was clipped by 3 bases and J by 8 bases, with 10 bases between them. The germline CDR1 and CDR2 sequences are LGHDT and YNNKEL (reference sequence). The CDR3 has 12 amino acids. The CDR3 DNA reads TGTGCCAGCAGCCACGCCGCAGGAGGCTACACCTTC. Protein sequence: CASSHAAGGYTF.

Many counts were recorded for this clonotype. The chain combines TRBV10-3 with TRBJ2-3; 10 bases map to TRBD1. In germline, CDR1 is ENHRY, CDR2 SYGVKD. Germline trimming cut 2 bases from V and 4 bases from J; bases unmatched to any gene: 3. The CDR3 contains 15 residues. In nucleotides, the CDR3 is TGTGCCATCAGTGAGGGGACAGGGGACGCAGATACGCAGTATTTT. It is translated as CAISEGTGDADTQYF.

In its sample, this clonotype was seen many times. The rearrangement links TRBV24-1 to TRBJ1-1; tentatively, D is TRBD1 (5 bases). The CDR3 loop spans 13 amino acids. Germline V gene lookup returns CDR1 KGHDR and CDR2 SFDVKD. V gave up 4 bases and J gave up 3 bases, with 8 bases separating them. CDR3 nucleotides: TGTGCCACCAGTGAAACAGGTTACACTGAAGCTTTCTTT. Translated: CATSETGYTEAFF.